This T cell receptor (beta chain) was recorded in a study of cytomegalovirus exposure and HLA in healthy donors. Study-wide results and caveats: Researchers left out some V segments, among them TRBV6-2 and TRBV6-3, as indistinguishable. Analysis performed later found approximately 17,000 TCR beta sequences associated with HLA alleles at 0.05 false discovery rate.

Germline V gene lookup returns CDR1 LNHDA and CDR2 SQIVND (reference sequence). The CDR3 covers 18 residues. The J segment lost 0 bases and the V segment lost 3 bases, leaving 2 bases of the junction unmatched. 60 Vbeta and 13 Jbeta primers were used in PCR. Measured with immunoSEQ multiplex PCR; TCRdb has only the in-frame clones, and not every one. The sample includes under 300,000 clones, 80% to 90% of them seen just once. Concerning this clone: Its antigen is undetermined.

The rearrangement joins TRBV19 to TRBJ2-2, with 15 bases that match TRBD2. The material sequenced was PBMCs. This clonotype was sampled from a man aged 40-55 years in good health and CMV-seropositive. The CDR3 sequence: CASSIGTSGRSNTGELFF. Written as DNA, the CDR3 is TGTGCCAGTAGTATCGGGACTAGCGGGAGGTCGAACACCGGGGAGCTGTTTTTT. The variable domain in full, completed from reference TRBV19 and TRBJ2-2, reads DGGITQSPKYLFRKEGQNVTLSCEQNLNHDAMYWYRQDPGQGLRLIYYSQIVNDFQKGDIAEGYSVSREKKESFPLTVTSAQKNPTAFYLCASSIGTSGRSNTGELFFGEGSRLTVL.